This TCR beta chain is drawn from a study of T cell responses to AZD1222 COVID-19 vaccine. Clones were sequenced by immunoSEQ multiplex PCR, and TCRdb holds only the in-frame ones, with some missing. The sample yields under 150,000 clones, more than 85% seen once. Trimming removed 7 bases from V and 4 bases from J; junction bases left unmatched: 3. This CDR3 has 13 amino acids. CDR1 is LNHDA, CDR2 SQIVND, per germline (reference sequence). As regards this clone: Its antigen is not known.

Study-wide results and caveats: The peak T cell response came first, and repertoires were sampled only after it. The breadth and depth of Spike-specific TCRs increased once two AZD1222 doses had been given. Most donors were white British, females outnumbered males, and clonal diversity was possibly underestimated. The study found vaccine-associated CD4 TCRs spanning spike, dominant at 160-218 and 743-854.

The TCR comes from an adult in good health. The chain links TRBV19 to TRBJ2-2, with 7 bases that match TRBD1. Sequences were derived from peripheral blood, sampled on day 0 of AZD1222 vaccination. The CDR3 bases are TGTGCCAGTACGACAGGGCGCACCGGGGAGCTGTTTTTT. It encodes CASTTGRTGELFF.